A single sample gave rise to the 7 T cell receptor beta chains below, sequenced in a study of human T cells and chemical hapten exposure. The time point is: pre-sensitization, week 0. Treatment in this sample: therapeutic diphenylcyclopropenone sensitization with weekly scalp DPC. TCRdb analysed the RACE reads with MiXCR anew, one entry per CDR3 protein. The profile shows roughly 120,000 distinct CDR3 sequences, about 13% of them singletons. Material: whole blood, obtained in connection with sensitization to the hapten diphenylcyclopropenone (DPC). The receptors originated from a woman aged 18 to 35 with alopecia areata. Some clones in this sample may be carry-over from other donors' samples.

The gene calls are TRBV6-1 and TRBJ1-2, with 7 bases lining up with TRBD1. Per germline, CDR1 MNHNS and CDR2 SASEGT. Trimming removed 7 bases from V and 6 bases from J; junction bases left unmatched: 11. CDR3 length: 14 residues. CDR3 amino acids: CASTAQGRLNGYTF. The CDR3 bases are TGTGCCAGCACCGCACAGGGGAGGTTGAATGGCTACACCTTC.

The sample holds a few counts of this clonotype. This rearrangement joins TRBV30 to TRBJ2-7; TRBD1 agrees at 8 bases. Germline loops: CDR1 GTSNPN, CDR2 SVGIG (reference sequence). Trimming removed 4 bases from V and 9 bases from J; junction bases left unmatched: 14. The CDR3 has 14 residues. CDR3 coding DNA: TGTGCCTGGATCCCCGACAGGGGATGGCCCGCGCAGTACTTC. As protein: CAWIPDRGWPAQYF.

The rearrangement joins TRBV2 to TRBJ1-2; D remains ambiguous. Trimming took 9 bases from V and 4 from J, leaving 15 bases between them. The CDR3 spans 13 residues. Per germline, CDR1 SNHLY and CDR2 FYNNEI. This CDR3 reads CASEDREGYGYTF. For the CDR3, the DNA is TGTGCCAGTGAGGATAGGGAAGGCTATGGCTACACCTTC.

This chain connects TRBV9 to TRBJ2-1; 7 bases map to TRBD1. V trimming: 4 bases; J trimming: 5 bases; junction bases outside the gene matches: 6. Germline-derived CDR1 and CDR2 are SGDLS and YYNGEE. The CDR3 has 14 amino acids. CDR3 loop: CASSPRGQNNEQFF. In nucleotides, the CDR3 is TGTGCCAGCAGCCCCCGGGGACAGAACAATGAGCAGTTCTTC.

The chain carries TRBV11-2 and TRBJ2-1; D is unclear. V was cut by 0 bases and J by 3 bases, with 9 bases left in between. The V gene's germline CDR1 is SGHAT and CDR2 FQNNGV. The CDR3 is made up of 15 amino acids. In DNA form, the CDR3 reads TGTGCCAGCAGCTTAGAAACGGCGGTCTACAATGAGCAGTTCTTC. It translates to CASSLETAVYNEQFF.

This clonotype appeared many times. V is TRBV30 and J is TRBJ2-1, with D unresolved. This CDR3 comprises 12 residues. The germline V gene has CDR1 GTSNPN and CDR2 SVGIG (reference sequence). V lost 4 bases to trimming and J lost 6 bases, with 10 bases between them. CDR3 nucleotides: TGTGCCTGGATATCCTCCCTCAATGAGCAGTTCTTC. Translating it yields CAWISSLNEQFF.

J is TRBJ2-7 and V is TRBV6-2 or TRBV6-3; the D gene is possibly TRBD2 (5 bases). Germline loops: CDR1 MNHEY, CDR2 SVGEGT. Trimming removed 8 bases at V and 2 bases at J, with 13 bases between. The CDR3 has 13 residues. The CDR3 nucleotides are TGTGCCAGCTCGGCGGGCCATACCTACGAGCAGTACTTC. This gives the protein CASSAGHTYEQYF.